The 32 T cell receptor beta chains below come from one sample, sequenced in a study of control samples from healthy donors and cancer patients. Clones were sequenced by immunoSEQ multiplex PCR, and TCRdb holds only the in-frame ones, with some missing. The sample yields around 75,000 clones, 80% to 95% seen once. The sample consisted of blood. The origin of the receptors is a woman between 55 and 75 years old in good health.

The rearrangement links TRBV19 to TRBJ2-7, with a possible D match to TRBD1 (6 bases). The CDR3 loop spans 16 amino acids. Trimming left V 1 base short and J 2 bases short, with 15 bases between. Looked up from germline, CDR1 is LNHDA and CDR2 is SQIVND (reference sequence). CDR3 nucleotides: TGTGCCAGTAGTATAGCTCTCTCGCAGGGGCCCTACGAGCAGTACTTC. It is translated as CASSIALSQGPYEQYF.

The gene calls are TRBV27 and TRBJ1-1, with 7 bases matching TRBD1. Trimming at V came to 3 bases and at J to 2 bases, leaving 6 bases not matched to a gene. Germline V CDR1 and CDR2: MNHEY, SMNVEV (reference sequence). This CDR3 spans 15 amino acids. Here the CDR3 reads CASSFQRGGNTEAFF. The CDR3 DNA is TGTGCCAGCAGTTTTCAGAGAGGGGGCAACACTGAAGCTTTCTTT.

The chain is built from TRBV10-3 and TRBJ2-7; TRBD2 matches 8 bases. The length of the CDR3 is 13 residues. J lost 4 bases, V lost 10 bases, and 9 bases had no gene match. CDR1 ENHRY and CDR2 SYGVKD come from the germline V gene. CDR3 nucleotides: TGTGCCACCCAAGCGGGAGTCTCGTACGAGCAGTACTTC. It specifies CATQAGVSYEQYF.

The chain's CDR3 is CASSPPKAGVSTDTQYF. The CDR3 region has the DNA TGTGCCAGCTCACCACCTAAGGCGGGAGTCAGCACAGATACGCAGTATTTT. The V gene is TRBV18, the J gene TRBJ2-3; 7 nucleotides match TRBD2. V trimming: 0 bases; J trimming: 0 bases; junction bases outside the gene matches: 6. There are 17 residues in the CDR3. CDR1 is KGHSH, CDR2 LQKENI, per germline.

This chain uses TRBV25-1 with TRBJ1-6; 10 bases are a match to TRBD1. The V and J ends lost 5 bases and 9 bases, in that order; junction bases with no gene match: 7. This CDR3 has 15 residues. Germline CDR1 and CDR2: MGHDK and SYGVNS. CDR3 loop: CASSWTGGRLSPLHF. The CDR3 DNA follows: TGTGCCAGCAGTTGGACAGGGGGTCGACTTTCACCCCTCCACTTT.

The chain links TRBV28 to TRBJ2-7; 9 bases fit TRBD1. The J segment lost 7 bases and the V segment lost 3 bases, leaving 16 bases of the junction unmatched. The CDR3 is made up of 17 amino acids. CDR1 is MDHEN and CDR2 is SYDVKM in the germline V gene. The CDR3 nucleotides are TGTGCCAGCAGTTTGCAGAGAGGGACAGGGATCGTACGGGAGCAGTACTTC. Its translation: CASSLQRGTGIVREQYF.

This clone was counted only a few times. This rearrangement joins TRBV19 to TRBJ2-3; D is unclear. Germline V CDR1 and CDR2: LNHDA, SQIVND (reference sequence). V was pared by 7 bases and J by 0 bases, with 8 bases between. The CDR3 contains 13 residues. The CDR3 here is CASTKASTDTQYF. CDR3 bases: TGTGCCAGTACCAAGGCTAGCACAGATACGCAGTATTTT.

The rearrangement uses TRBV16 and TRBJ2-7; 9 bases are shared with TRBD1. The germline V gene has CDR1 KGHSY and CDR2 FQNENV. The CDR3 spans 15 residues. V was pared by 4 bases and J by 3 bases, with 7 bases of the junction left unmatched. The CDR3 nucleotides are TGTGCCAGCAGCCCTACCGGGACAGGGCTCTACGAGCAGTACTTC. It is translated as CASSPTGTGLYEQYF.

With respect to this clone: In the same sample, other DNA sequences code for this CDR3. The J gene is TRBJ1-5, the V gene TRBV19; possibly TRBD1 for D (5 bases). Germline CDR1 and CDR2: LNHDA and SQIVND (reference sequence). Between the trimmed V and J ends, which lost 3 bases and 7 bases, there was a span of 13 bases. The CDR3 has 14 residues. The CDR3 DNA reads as TGTGCCAGTAGTATGCAGGGAGGGAACCAGCCCCAGCATTTT. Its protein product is CASSMQGGNQPQHF. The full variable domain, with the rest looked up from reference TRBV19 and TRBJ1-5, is DGGITQSPKYLFRKEGQNVTLSCEQNLNHDAMYWYRQDPGQGLRLIYYSQIVNDFQKGDIAEGYSVSREKKESFPLTVTSAQKNPTAFYLCASSMQGGNQPQHFGDGTRLSIL.

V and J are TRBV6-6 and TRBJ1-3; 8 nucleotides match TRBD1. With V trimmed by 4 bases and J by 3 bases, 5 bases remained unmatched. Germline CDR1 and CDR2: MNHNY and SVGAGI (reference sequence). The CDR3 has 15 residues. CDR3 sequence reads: CASSLVTGVGNTIYF. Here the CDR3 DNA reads TGTGCCAGCAGTTTAGTGACAGGGGTTGGAAACACCATATATTTT.

Here the CDR3 reads CASSSGQGPTEAFF. CDR3 DNA: TGTGCCAGCAGCTCGGGACAGGGCCCCACTGAAGCTTTCTTT. The chain couples TRBV3-1 (or the pseudogene TRBV3-2) to TRBJ1-1; 9 bases line up with TRBD1. Germline V CDR1 and CDR2: LGHDT, YNNKEL (reference sequence). Losses at the gene ends were 5 bases for V and 4 bases for J; bases not matched to a gene: 5. This CDR3 has 14 residues.

As DNA, the CDR3 is TGTGCCAGCTTGGGAGCAGGGCTCTCCTACAATGAGCAGTTCTTC. Protein: CASLGAGLSYNEQFF. V gene TRBV18 combines with J gene TRBJ2-1; D may match TRBD1 or TRBD2 (5 bases each). The CDR3 length is 15 residues. V was clipped by 7 bases and J by 0 bases, with 13 bases between them. CDR1 is KGHSH and CDR2 is LQKENI in the germline V gene.

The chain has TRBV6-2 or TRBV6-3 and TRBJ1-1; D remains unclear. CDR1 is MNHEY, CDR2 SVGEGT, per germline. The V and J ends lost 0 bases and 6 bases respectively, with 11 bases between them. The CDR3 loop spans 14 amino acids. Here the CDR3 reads CASSYSTGMPEAFF. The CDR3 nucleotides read TGTGCCAGCAGTTACTCGACTGGGATGCCTGAAGCTTTCTTT.

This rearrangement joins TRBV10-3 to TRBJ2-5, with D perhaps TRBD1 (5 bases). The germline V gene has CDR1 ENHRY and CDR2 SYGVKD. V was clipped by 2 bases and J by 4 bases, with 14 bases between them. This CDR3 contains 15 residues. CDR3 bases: TGTGCCATCAGTGAGAGGGCAGGGTTGGGAGAGACCCAGTACTTC. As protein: CAISERAGLGETQYF.

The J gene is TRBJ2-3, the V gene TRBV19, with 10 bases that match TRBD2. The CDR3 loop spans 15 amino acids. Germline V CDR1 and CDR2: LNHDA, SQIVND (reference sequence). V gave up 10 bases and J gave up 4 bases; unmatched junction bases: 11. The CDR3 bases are TGTGCCACCCGCCCAGCGGGAGGGGCGGCAGATACGCAGTATTTT. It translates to CATRPAGGAADTQYF.

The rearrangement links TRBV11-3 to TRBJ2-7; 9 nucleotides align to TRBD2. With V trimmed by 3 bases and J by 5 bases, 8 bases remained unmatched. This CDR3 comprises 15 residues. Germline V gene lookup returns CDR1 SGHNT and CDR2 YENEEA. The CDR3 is CASSLLAGGSDEQYF. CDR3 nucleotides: TGTGCCAGCAGCTTGTTGGCGGGAGGGAGCGACGAGCAGTACTTC.

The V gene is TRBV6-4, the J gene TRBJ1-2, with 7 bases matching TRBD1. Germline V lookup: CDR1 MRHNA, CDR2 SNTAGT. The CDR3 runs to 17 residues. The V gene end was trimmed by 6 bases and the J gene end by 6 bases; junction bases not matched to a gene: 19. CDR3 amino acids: CASSHPGQLRVGHGYTF. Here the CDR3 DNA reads TGTGCCAGCAGCCACCCGGGACAGCTACGGGTGGGTCATGGCTACACCTTC.

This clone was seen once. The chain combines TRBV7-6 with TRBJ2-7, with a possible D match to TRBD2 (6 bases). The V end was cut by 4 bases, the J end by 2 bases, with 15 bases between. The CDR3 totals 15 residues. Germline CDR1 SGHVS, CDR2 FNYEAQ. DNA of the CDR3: TGTGCCAGCAGCTCCCTCGGGACGGGAGCCTACGAGCAGTACTTC. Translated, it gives CASSSLGTGAYEQYF.

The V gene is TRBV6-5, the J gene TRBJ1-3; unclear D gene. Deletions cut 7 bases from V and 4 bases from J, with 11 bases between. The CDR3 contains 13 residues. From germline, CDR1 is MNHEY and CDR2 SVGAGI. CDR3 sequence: CASTNIEGNTIYF. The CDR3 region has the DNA TGTGCCAGCACCAATATAGAGGGAAACACCATATATTTT.

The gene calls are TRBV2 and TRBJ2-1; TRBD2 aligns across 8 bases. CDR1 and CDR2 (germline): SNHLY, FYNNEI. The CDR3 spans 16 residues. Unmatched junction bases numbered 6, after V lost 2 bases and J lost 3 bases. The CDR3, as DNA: TGTGCCAGCAGTGAATGGCTAGCGGGTCTCTACAATGAGCAGTTCTTC. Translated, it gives CASSEWLAGLYNEQFF.

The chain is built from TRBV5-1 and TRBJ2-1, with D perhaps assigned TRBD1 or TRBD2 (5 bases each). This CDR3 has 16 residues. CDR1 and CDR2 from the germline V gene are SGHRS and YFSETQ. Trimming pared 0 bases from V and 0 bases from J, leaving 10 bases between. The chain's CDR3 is CASSLAGTTSYNEQFF. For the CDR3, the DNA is TGCGCCAGCAGCTTGGCCGGGACCACCTCCTACAATGAGCAGTTCTTC.

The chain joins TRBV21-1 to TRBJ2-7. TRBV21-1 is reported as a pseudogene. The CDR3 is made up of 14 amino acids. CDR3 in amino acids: CARISDRNFYEQYF. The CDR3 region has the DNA TGTGCCAGGATCTCGGACCGAAACTTCTACGAGCAGTACTTC.

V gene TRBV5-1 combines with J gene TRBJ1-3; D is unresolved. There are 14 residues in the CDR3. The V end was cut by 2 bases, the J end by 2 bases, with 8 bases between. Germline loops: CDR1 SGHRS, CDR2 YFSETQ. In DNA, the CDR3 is TGCGCCAGCAGCTTAGGATCGACTGGAAACACCATATATTTT. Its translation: CASSLGSTGNTIYF.

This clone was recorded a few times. Here the CDR3 DNA reads TGTGCCAGCAGTGAGTGGTGGACCGGGGAGCTGTTTTTT. It translates to CASSEWWTGELFF. The V call is TRBV2, the J call TRBJ2-2; D gene uncertain. The CDR3 runs to 13 residues. The germline V and J ends were trimmed by 3 bases and 5 bases, with 7 bases remaining between them. Germline CDR1 is SNHLY and CDR2 is FYNNEI. Full variable domain (remainder filled in from reference TRBV2 and TRBJ2-2): EPEVTQTPSHQVTQMGQEVILRCVPISNHLYFYWYRQILGQKVEFLVSFYNNEISEKSEIFDDQFSVERPDGSNFTLKIRSTKLEDSAMYFCASSEWWTGELFFGEGSRLTVL.

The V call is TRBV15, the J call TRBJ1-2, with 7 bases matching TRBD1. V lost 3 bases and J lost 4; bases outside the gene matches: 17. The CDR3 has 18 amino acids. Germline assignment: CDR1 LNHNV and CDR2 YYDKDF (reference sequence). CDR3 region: CATSRPLGQPPSLYGYTF. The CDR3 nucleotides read TGTGCCACCAGCAGGCCGCTGGGACAGCCACCAAGCCTCTATGGCTACACCTTC.

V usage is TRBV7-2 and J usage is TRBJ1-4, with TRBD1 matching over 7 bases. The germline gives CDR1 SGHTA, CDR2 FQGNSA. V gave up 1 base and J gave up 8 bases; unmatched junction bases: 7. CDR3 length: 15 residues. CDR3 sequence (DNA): TGTGCCAGCAGCTTAGTTGCAGGGGGGTGGGAAAAACTGTTTTTT. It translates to CASSLVAGGWEKLFF.

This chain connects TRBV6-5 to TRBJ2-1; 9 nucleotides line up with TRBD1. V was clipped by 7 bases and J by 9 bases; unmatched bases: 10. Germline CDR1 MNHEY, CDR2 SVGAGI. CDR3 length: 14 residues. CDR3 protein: CASTGTGPQGEQFF. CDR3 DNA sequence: TGTGCCAGCACCGGGACAGGGCCTCAGGGTGAGCAGTTCTTC.

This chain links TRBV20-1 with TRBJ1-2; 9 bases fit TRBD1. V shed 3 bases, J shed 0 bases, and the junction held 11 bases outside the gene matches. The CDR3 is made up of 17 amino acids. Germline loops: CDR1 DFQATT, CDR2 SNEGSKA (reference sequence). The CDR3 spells CSASNGQGIRANYGYTF. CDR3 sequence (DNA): TGCAGTGCTAGTAATGGACAGGGGATCAGGGCTAACTATGGCTACACCTTC.

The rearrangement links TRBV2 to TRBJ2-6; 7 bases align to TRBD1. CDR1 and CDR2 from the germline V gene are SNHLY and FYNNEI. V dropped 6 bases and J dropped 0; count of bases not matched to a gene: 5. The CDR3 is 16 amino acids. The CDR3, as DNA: TGTGCCAGCAGGGAGACAGGGAGCTCTGGGGCCAACGTCCTGACTTTC. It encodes CASRETGSSGANVLTF.

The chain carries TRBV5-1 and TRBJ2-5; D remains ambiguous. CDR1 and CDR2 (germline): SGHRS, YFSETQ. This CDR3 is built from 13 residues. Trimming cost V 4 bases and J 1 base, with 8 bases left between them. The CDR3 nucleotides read TGCGCCAGCAGCCCCATTCCCCAAGAGACCCAGTACTTC. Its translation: CASSPIPQETQYF.

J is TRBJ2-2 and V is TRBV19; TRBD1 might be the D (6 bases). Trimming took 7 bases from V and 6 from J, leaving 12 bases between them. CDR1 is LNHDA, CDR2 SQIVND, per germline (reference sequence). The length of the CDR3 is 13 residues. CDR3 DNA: TGTGCCAGTAACTACAGGGTACCCGGGGAGCTGTTTTTT. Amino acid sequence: CASNYRVPGELFF.

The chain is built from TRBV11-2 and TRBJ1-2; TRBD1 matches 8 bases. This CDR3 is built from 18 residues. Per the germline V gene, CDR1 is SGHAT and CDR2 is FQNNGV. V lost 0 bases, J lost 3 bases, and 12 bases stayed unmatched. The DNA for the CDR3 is TGTGCCAGCAGCTTAGATGGCCGCCCCGGGACAGGCTACTATGGCTACACCTTC. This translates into CASSLDGRPGTGYYGYTF. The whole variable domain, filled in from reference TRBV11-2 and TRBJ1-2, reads EAGVAQSPRYKIIEKRQSVAFWCNPISGHATLYWYQQILGQGPKLLIQFQNNGVVDDSQLPKDRFSAERLKGVDSTLKIQPAKLEDSAVYLCASSLDGRPGTGYYGYTFGSGTRLTVV.